A single sample is the source of the 7 T cell receptor beta chains below, sequenced in a study of blood T cell repertoires in COVID-19. The repertoire was sequenced with immunoSEQ multiplex PCR; TCRdb's copy has only in-frame clones and lacks some. The table shows approximately 180,000 clones, with around 82% occurring only once. The sample comprised PBMCs or T cells enriched from blood (not recorded which). The receptors originated from a woman aged 55-69 years with acute COVID-19.

This clone showed up just a few times. The chain has TRBV27 and TRBJ1-2; D is possibly TRBD1 (5 bases). The germline CDR1 and CDR2 sequences are MNHEY and SMNVEV (reference sequence). The CDR3 is made up of 13 amino acids. Between the trimmed V and J ends, which lost 6 bases and 8 bases, there was a span of 16 bases. The CDR3 spells CASSPKGAAGYTF. CDR3 bases: TGTGCCAGCAGCCCCAAAGGGGCAGCGGGCTACACCTTC.

The chain links TRBV7-7 to TRBJ2-5; a weak D match, TRBD1 (6 bases). This CDR3 has 15 residues. Trimming left V 1 base short and J 4 bases short, with 13 bases between. Germline-derived CDR1 and CDR2 are SSHAT and FNYEAQ (reference sequence). The CDR3 DNA reads as TGTGCCAGCAGCTTAGGGAGCTCAGGGGTAGAGACCCAGTACTTC. Its protein is CASSLGSSGVETQYF.

The sample holds one count of this clone. The chain recombines TRBV7-9 with TRBJ1-4, with a possible D match to TRBD1 (5 bases). The germline CDR1 and CDR2 sequences are SEHNR and FQNEAQ (reference sequence). CDR3 length: 15 amino acids. The germline V and J ends were trimmed by 3 bases and 8 bases, with 16 bases remaining between them. The CDR3 nucleotides are TGTGCCAGCAGCTTCCTAGGTACAGGTCAAGAAAAACTGTTTTTT. Protein product: CASSFLGTGQEKLFF.

The V gene is TRBV5-1, the J gene TRBJ1-1, with D unresolved. Germline CDR1 is SGHRS and CDR2 is YFSETQ. Trimming shortened V by 4 bases and J by 4 bases, and 14 bases separated the two germline ends. The CDR3 covers 14 residues. CDR3 in amino acids: CASSASTYGTEAFF. In DNA, the CDR3 is TGCGCCAGCAGCGCTTCCACATATGGCACTGAAGCTTTCTTT. The variable domain in full, with the rest retrieved from reference TRBV5-1 and TRBJ1-1, is KAGVTQTPRYLIKTRGQQVTLSCSPISGHRSVSWYQQTPGQGLQFLFEYFSETQRNKGNFPGRFSGRQFSNSRSEMNVSTLELGDSALYLCASSASTYGTEAFFGQGTRLTVV.

This sequence joins TRBV12-3 or TRBV12-4 and TRBJ1-1; D unresolved. This CDR3 comprises 12 residues. Trimming cost V 5 bases and J 6 bases, with 10 bases left between them. The CDR3 nucleotides are TGTGCCAGCAGTCGCCGAGGGCCTGAAGCTTTCTTT. This gives the protein CASSRRGPEAFF.

This clone was picked up a small number of times. The rearrangement uses TRBV3-1 (or the pseudogene TRBV3-2) and TRBJ2-2, with a weak D call TRBD2 (5 bases). The CDR3 totals 15 residues. V lost 1 base and J lost 4, with 10 bases in between. CDR1 is LGHDT and CDR2 is YNNKEL in the germline V gene (reference sequence). CDR3: CASSQAPSTTGELFF. In DNA, the CDR3 is TGTGCCAGCAGCCAAGCCCCTAGCACCACCGGGGAGCTGTTTTTT.

The chain links TRBV7-9 to TRBJ2-5; 9 bases line up with TRBD2. Trimming at V came to 5 bases and at J to 3 bases, leaving 7 bases not matched to a gene. The length of the CDR3 is 15 residues. The germline V gene encodes CDR1 SEHNR and CDR2 FQNEAQ (reference sequence). Here the CDR3 DNA reads TGTGCCAGCAGCCCGCCGACTAGCGGCGAAGAGACCCAGTACTTC. This translates into CASSPPTSGEETQYF.